The 8 T cell receptor beta chains listed next were all sequenced from one sample in a study of blood T cell repertoires in COVID-19. Sequencing was performed with immunoSEQ multiplex PCR; in TCRdb, only in-frame clones are kept and a portion is missing. The table has tens of thousands of clones, 87% seen once. Sequences were obtained from peripheral blood. The receptor source for this set is a man at least 80 years old in a cohort sampled during active COVID-19.

The CDR3 DNA sequence: TGTGCCAGCTCAGCCGGGGAAAACTATGGCTACACCTTC. This translates into CASSAGENYGYTF. V is TRBV18 and J is TRBJ1-2; D uncertain. This CDR3 has 13 amino acids. Deletions cut 5 bases from V and 2 bases from J, with 9 bases between. Germline assignment: CDR1 KGHSH and CDR2 LQKENI.

The chain joins TRBV14 to TRBJ1-1; D uncertain. The CDR3 is made up of 13 amino acids. Looked up from germline, CDR1 is SGHDN and CDR2 is FVKESK. The V end lost 0 bases, the J end lost 1 base, and 3 bases lay between the germline ends. CDR3 bases: TGTGCCAGCAGCCAAGACTGGAACACTGAAGCTTTCTTT. The encoded protein is CASSQDWNTEAFF.

This clone was observed once. The V gene is TRBV5-1, the J gene TRBJ2-3; 10 nucleotides match TRBD2. The CDR3 extends over 16 amino acids. The V gene's germline CDR1 is SGHRS and CDR2 YFSETQ. The V gene end was trimmed by 0 bases and the J gene end by 13 bases; junction bases not matched to a gene: 14. CDR3 sequence (DNA): TGCGCCAGCAGCTTGGTCCTAGCGGGGGCGGGGGAGCCCAAGTATTTT. Its protein product is CASSLVLAGAGEPKYF.

The V gene is TRBV2, the J gene TRBJ1-5; perhaps TRBD1 as D (6 bases). V lost 1 base, J lost 11 bases, and 12 bases lay in between. CDR3 length: 13 amino acids. Germline V gene sequence: CDR1 SNHLY, CDR2 FYNNEI. In nucleotides, the CDR3 is TGTGCCAGCAGTGAAGAGGGGGTTGGAGCCCAGCATTTT. Its translation: CASSEEGVGAQHF. The full variable domain, its missing parts supplied by reference TRBV2 and TRBJ1-5, is EPEVTQTPSHQVTQMGQEVILRCVPISNHLYFYWYRQILGQKVEFLVSFYNNEISEKSEIFDDQFSVERPDGSNFTLKIRSTKLEDSAMYFCASSEEGVGAQHFGDGTRLSIL.

V gene TRBV7-2 combines with J gene TRBJ1-1; D might be TRBD1 (6 bases). The germline V gene encodes CDR1 SGHTA and CDR2 FQGNSA. The CDR3 consists of 16 residues. V was cut by 2 bases and J by 1 base, with 14 bases left in between. The CDR3 region is CASSLWQGPSNTEAFF. The CDR3 coding sequence is TGTGCCAGCAGCTTATGGCAGGGGCCTTCGAACACTGAAGCTTTCTTT.

The J gene is TRBJ2-3, the V gene TRBV29-1; weak D call: TRBD2 (6 bases). V lost 6 bases and J 0 bases, leaving 10 bases between the germline ends. Germline CDR1 is SQVTM and CDR2 is ANQGSEA. There are 13 residues in the CDR3. Written as DNA, the CDR3 is TGCAGCGTGCGGGGACGCAGCACAGATACGCAGTATTTT. It specifies CSVRGRSTDTQYF.

CDR3 sequence reads: CASSESGTGYEQYF. In DNA, the CDR3 is TGCGCCAGCAGCGAATCCGGGACAGGGTACGAGCAGTACTTC. The chain has TRBV5-1 and TRBJ2-7, with 9 bases that match TRBD1. This CDR3 contains 14 residues. V lost 4 bases and J lost 4; bases outside the gene matches: 6. Germline CDR1 reads SGHRS; CDR2 reads YFSETQ.

The chain is built from TRBV19 and TRBJ1-2; 7 bases align to TRBD1. V was clipped by 7 bases and J by 2 bases; unmatched bases: 4. CDR1 and CDR2 from the germline V gene are LNHDA and SQIVND (reference sequence). This CDR3 is 13 amino acids long. The CDR3 DNA reads TGTGCCAGTACCACAGGGGCGAACTATGGCTACACCTTC. This translates into CASTTGANYGYTF.